This T cell receptor beta chain was sequenced in a study of vaccination and CD4 T cells after COVID-19. Treatment noted: approximately 9-day PBMC culture with coronavirus spike peptide pools or control peptides (ViraFEST assay). The CDR3 consists of 14 residues. CDR1 KGHDR and CDR2 SFDVKD come from the germline V gene. V lost 3 bases and J lost 5, with 12 bases in between. This clonotype was observed a single time. Its antigen is undetermined. The study sequenced cultured CD4+ T cell DNA using the Oncomine TCR Beta short-read assay. From the PCR reads, TCRdb called clonotypes with MiXCR, one entry per CDR3 protein. The table has 20,000 to 30,000 distinct CDR3 sequences, around 40% seen once.

Material: CD4+ T cells from blood, cultured in vitro. The sequence was obtained from a human donor who had recovered from COVID-19. This chain uses TRBV24-1 with TRBJ2-5; the D is unclear. For the CDR3, the DNA is TGTGCCACCAGTGATCCCTCACTGGGGGAGACCCAGTACTTC. Protein product: CATSDPSLGETQYF.